A single sample is the source of the 12 T cell receptor beta chains below, sequenced in a study of T cell changes during pregnancy in multiple sclerosis. The table came from immunoSEQ multiplex PCR; TCRdb's copy has only in-frame clones and leaves some out. Of tens of thousands of clones detected, about 90% appear once; the ten largest clones hold over 0.45%. Source: CD4+ T cells from peripheral blood mononuclear cells, taken after pregnancy. These receptor sequences come from a female donor with multiple sclerosis, enrolled in a pregnancy study.

This sequence joins TRBV5-4 and TRBJ2-2, with D perhaps matching TRBD1 (6 bases). Deletions cut 7 bases from V and 6 bases from J, with 16 bases between. CDR3 size: 14 residues. From germline, CDR1 is SGHNT and CDR2 YYREEE (reference sequence). CDR3: CASSSLRGSGELFF. CDR3 bases: TGTGCCAGCTCCTCCTTGAGGGGGTCCGGGGAGCTGTTTTTT.

V is TRBV19 and J is TRBJ1-3; 8 positions match TRBD1. Germline V gene data show CDR1 as LNHDA and CDR2 as SQIVND (reference sequence). The CDR3 length is 15 residues. J was trimmed by 1 base and V by 3 bases; bases with no gene match: 2. The CDR3 nucleotides are TGTGCCAGTAGTATCAGGGGGCTATCTGGAAACACCATATATTTT. Translation gives CASSIRGLSGNTIYF.

The chain uses TRBV9 and TRBJ2-2; TRBD2 aligns across 14 bases. With 5 bases clipped from V and 6 bases from J, the junction kept 9 bases outside the gene matches. CDR1 is SGDLS, CDR2 YYNGEE, per germline. CDR3 length: 17 residues. The CDR3 sequence is CASRSGTSGSIAGELFF. CDR3 nucleotide sequence: TGTGCCAGCAGGTCCGGGACTAGCGGGAGTATCGCCGGGGAGCTGTTTTTT.

The chain joins TRBV5-1 to TRBJ2-6, with 7 bases aligning to TRBD1. The trim removed 4 bases at V and 2 bases at J, leaving 6 bases unmatched. The germline V gene encodes CDR1 SGHRS and CDR2 YFSETQ. The CDR3 runs to 16 residues. CDR3 residues: CASSPTGKTGANVLTF. CDR3 in DNA: TGCGCCAGCAGCCCGACAGGGAAAACTGGGGCCAACGTCCTGACTTTC.

V is TRBV10-2 and J is TRBJ2-7; TRBD2 might be the D (6 bases). Trimming stripped 8 bases from V and 4 bases from J, with 18 bases between. CDR3 length: 14 residues. CDR1 is WSHSY and CDR2 is SAAADI in the germline V gene. The CDR3 is CASSEEGLFYEQYF. The CDR3 nucleotides are TGCGCCAGCTCGGAAGAGGGACTTTTTTACGAGCAGTACTTC.

The chain joins TRBV13 to TRBJ1-2; TRBD1 matches at 10 bases. The CDR3 consists of 15 residues. CDR1 and CDR2 from the germline V gene are PRHDT and FYEKMQ (reference sequence). J lost 4 bases, V lost 4 bases, and 6 bases had no gene match. The chain's CDR3 is CASSYGTGAFYGYTF. The CDR3 region has the DNA TGTGCCAGCAGCTACGGGACAGGGGCCTTCTATGGCTACACCTTC.

This chain links TRBV5-1 with TRBJ2-2; D unclear. This CDR3 spans 15 amino acids. Per the germline V gene, CDR1 is SGHRS and CDR2 is YFSETQ. With 0 bases removed from V and 2 bases from J, the gap between germline ends came to 8 bases. CDR3 residues: CASSLAQTNTGELFF. For the CDR3, the DNA is TGCGCCAGCAGCTTGGCGCAGACAAACACCGGGGAGCTGTTTTTT.

The chain links TRBV2 to TRBJ2-1, with D maybe TRBD2 (6 bases). The germline V gene encodes CDR1 SNHLY and CDR2 FYNNEI. The CDR3 runs to 18 residues. The V end lost 2 bases, the J end lost 0 bases, and 17 bases lay between the germline ends. In nucleotides, the CDR3 is TGTGCCAGCAGTGAAATCGGGGTGGGAGGCCGCTCCTACAATGAGCAGTTCTTC. This gives the protein CASSEIGVGGRSYNEQFF.

The chain links TRBV9 to TRBJ1-3, with unresolved D. The CDR3 is 16 residues long. The germline V gene encodes CDR1 SGDLS and CDR2 YYNGEE. V lost 3 bases to trimming and J lost 0 bases, with 13 bases between them. CDR3 sequence (DNA): TGTGCCAGCAGCGAACAGATCCTCTCCTCTGGAAACACCATATATTTT. It encodes CASSEQILSSGNTIYF.

The chain links TRBV5-4 to TRBJ1-4; the match to TRBD1 covers 7 bases. The CDR3 has 13 residues. Germline values: CDR1 SGHNT, CDR2 YYREEE (reference sequence). The V and J ends lost 4 bases and 4 bases, in that order; junction bases with no gene match: 1. The chain's CDR3 is CASSGQVNEKLFF. The CDR3 bases are TGTGCCAGCAGCGGACAGGTTAATGAAAAACTGTTTTTT.

CDR3 in amino acids: CASSQHGGQGSYNEQFF. CDR3 coding DNA: TGCGCCAGCAGCCAGCACGGTGGACAGGGTTCCTACAATGAGCAGTTCTTC. The V call is TRBV4-1, the J call TRBJ2-1, with TRBD1 matching 8 bases. CDR1 and CDR2 (germline): MGHRA, YSYEKL. The CDR3 is made up of 17 amino acids. With V trimmed by 3 bases and J by 1 base, 8 bases remained unmatched.

The CDR3 loop reads CASSRWSGTSGRTSYEQYF. Here the CDR3 DNA reads TGTGCCAGCAGCCGCTGGTCCGGGACTAGCGGGAGGACGAGCTACGAGCAGTACTTC. V is TRBV7-2 and J is TRBJ2-7; 15 bases line up with TRBD2. The CDR3 is made up of 19 amino acids. Germline V gene lookup returns CDR1 SGHTA and CDR2 FQGNSA. After removal of 5 bases from V and 3 bases from J, the junction contained 14 bases not matched to a gene.